Below, 9 T cell receptor beta chains from the same sample are listed, as sequenced in a study of identical twins. In TCRdb, the 5' RACE reads were re-called with MiXCR into one record per CDR3 protein. The sample records approximately 680,000 distinct CDR3 sequences, about 7.6% being singletons. This same sample was also part of a study on yellow fever vaccine responses in identical twins.

The sequenced material came from PBMCs. Receptors were obtained from a woman aged 18-29 years in good health.

This clonotype showed up many times. The chain has TRBV29-1 and TRBJ2-7, with D tentatively TRBD2 (5 bases). Germline V gene data show CDR1 as SQVTM and CDR2 as ANQGSEA. Trimming removed 2 bases from V and 6 bases from J, with 17 bases in between. CDR3 length: 14 amino acids. CDR3 bases: TGCAGCGTTGAAATCCAGGTCAAAGGAGGCGAGCAGTACTTC. It yields the protein CSVEIQVKGGEQYF.

This chain uses TRBV2 with TRBJ2-5; D is unresolved. This CDR3 is built from 13 residues. Germline values: CDR1 SNHLY, CDR2 FYNNEI. V was shortened by 6 bases and J by 4 bases, with 12 bases between the two germline ends. This CDR3 reads CASSATLGETQYF. The CDR3 nucleotides read TGTGCCAGCAGCGCCACTCTCGGAGAGACCCAGTACTTC. Drawing the rest from reference TRBV2 and TRBJ2-5, the complete variable domain is EPEVTQTPSHQVTQMGQEVILRCVPISNHLYFYWYRQILGQKVEFLVSFYNNEISEKSEIFDDQFSVERPDGSNFTLKIRSTKLEDSAMYFCASSATLGETQYFGPGTRLLVL.

The chain combines TRBV12-5 with TRBJ2-1; unclear D gene. Germline V gives CDR1 LGHNT, CDR2 FRNRAP. Between the trimmed V and J ends, which lost 0 bases and 0 bases, there was a span of 9 bases. CDR3 length: 16 residues. The CDR3 DNA is TGTGCTAGTGGTTTGGTACGCTCTTTCTCCTACAATGAGCAGTTCTTC. As protein: CASGLVRSFSYNEQFF. The variable domain in full, completed from reference TRBV12-5 and TRBJ2-1, reads DARVTQTPRHKVTEMGQEVTMRCQPILGHNTVFWYRQTMMQGLELLAYFRNRAPLDDSGMPKDRFSAEMPDATLATLKIQPSEPRDSAVYFCASGLVRSFSYNEQFFGPGTRLTVL.

This clonotype occurred a few times. This rearrangement joins TRBV19 to TRBJ1-1; D ambiguous. Germline CDR1 is LNHDA and CDR2 is SQIVND (reference sequence). V gave up 4 bases and J gave up 7 bases, with 7 bases separating them. The CDR3 consists of 11 residues. In DNA form, the CDR3 reads TGTGCCAGTAGTACGTCACTTGAAGCTTTCTTT. This codes for CASSTSLEAFF.

This clonotype was detected many times. The chain uses TRBV5-1 and TRBJ1-1, with 9 bases fitting TRBD1. V lost 1 base and J lost 5; bases outside the gene matches: 6. This CDR3 has 15 residues. In germline, CDR1 is SGHRS, CDR2 YFSETQ. The CDR3 region has the DNA TGCGCCAGCAGCTTGCGGAGACAGGGGGGAACTGAAGCTTTCTTT. Encoded protein: CASSLRRQGGTEAFF. Variable domain in full (rest from reference TRBV5-1 and TRBJ1-1): KAGVTQTPRYLIKTRGQQVTLSCSPISGHRSVSWYQQTPGQGLQFLFEYFSETQRNKGNFPGRFSGRQFSNSRSEMNVSTLELGDSALYLCASSLRRQGGTEAFFGQGTRLTVV.

This clonotype was counted ten times or more. This chain uses TRBV7-8 with TRBJ2-3, with 8 bases lining up with TRBD2. The CDR3 covers 17 residues. V shed 4 bases, J shed 1 base, and the junction held 10 bases outside the gene matches. Looked up from germline, CDR1 is SGHVS and CDR2 is FQNEAQ. Here the CDR3 DNA reads TGTGCCAGCAGCTCGACCTATCGGACTAGCCGCACAGATACGCAGTATTTT. Translation: CASSSTYRTSRTDTQYF.

This clonotype was seen repeatedly, ten times or more. V usage is TRBV20-1 and J usage is TRBJ2-3, with 7 bases matching TRBD2. Germline CDR1 is DFQATT and CDR2 is SNEGSKA (reference sequence). The CDR3 is 11 amino acids. J lost 8 bases, V lost 5 bases, and 4 bases had no gene match. CDR3 region: CSAGPSGTQYF. CDR3 DNA: TGCAGTGCTGGGCCTAGCGGTACGCAGTATTTT.

This clonotype was picked up many times. The chain carries TRBV6-2 or TRBV6-3 and TRBJ2-1, with TRBD2 matching 12 bases. After removal of 7 bases from V and 0 bases from J, the junction contained 19 bases not matched to a gene. This CDR3 has 21 residues. Germline loops: CDR1 MNHEY, CDR2 SVGEGT. The CDR3 spells CASTPVVGGLAGTNSYNEQFF. The CDR3 nucleotides read TGTGCCAGCACTCCAGTCGTGGGCGGACTAGCGGGAACTAACTCCTACAATGAGCAGTTCTTC.

The V and J genes are TRBV6-1 and TRBJ2-1, with TRBD2 matching 9 bases. Germline V gene lookup returns CDR1 MNHNS and CDR2 SASEGT. There are 17 residues in the CDR3. V lost 5 bases, J lost 4 bases, and 12 bases stayed unmatched. This chain's CDR3 is CASSPREAGGGYNEQFF. Written as DNA, the CDR3 is TGTGCCAGCAGTCCCAGGGAAGCGGGGGGAGGGTACAATGAGCAGTTCTTC.